The rows below give T cell receptor beta chains drawn from one sample of a study of T cells in Graves' hyperthyroidism and ophthalmopathy. TCRdb recomputed calls from the multiplex PCR reads with MiXCR, one row per CDR3 protein. The sample consists of around 500,000 distinct CDR3 sequences, 12% to 15% of them appearing once. Sequencing used blood. The receptor source for this set is a woman aged 40 to 50 with Graves' hyperthyroidism. Each CDR3 is given with its conserved first and last residue. The D gene is left open where the match is weak. Size is stated for part of the rows, as once, few or many counts, or as a class when the clone is expanded.

TRBV6-1	TRBD2	many	TRBJ2-7	TGTGCCAGCAGTGAGAGGGGACTAACCTACGAGCAGTACTTC	CASSERGLTYEQYF
TRBV11-2	TRBD2	many	TRBJ2-1	TGTGCCAGCAGCTCCCTGACTAGCGGGAGTGGGAATGAGCAGTTCTTC	CASSSLTSGSGNEQFF
TRBV9	TRBD1	-	TRBJ2-7	TGTGCCAGCAGCGCCTCGGGACAGGGGATCGGCGAGCAGTACTTC	CASSASGQGIGEQYF
TRBV3-1	-	many	TRBJ1-2	TGTGCCAGCAGCCAAGGGGCTTTCTATGGCTACACCTTC	CASSQGAFYGYTF
TRBV5-8	-	-	TRBJ2-1	TGTGCCAGCAGCTTCTCCCGGGGACACACTAATGAGCAGTTCTTC	CASSFSRGHTNEQFF
TRBV18	-	-	TRBJ2-1	TGTGCCAGCTCACCACCAGCGTGGGACCGCTTTAGGTTCTTC	CASSPPAWDRFRFF
TRBV3-1	-	many	TRBJ2-7	TGTGCCAGCAGCCTTCACTCGACAGGGAGGAAGGGCGAGCAGTACTTC	CASSLHSTGRKGEQYF
TRBV20-1	TRBD2	many	TRBJ2-1	TGCAGTGCTATTTCCGGGAGGGTGGATAATGAGCAGTTCTTC	CSAISGRVDNEQFF
TRBV5-1	TRBD2	many	TRBJ2-1	TGCGCCAGCAGCGCTACTAGCGGGCGGCTCAATGAGCAGTTCTTC	CASSATSGRLNEQFF
TRBV6-1	-	-	TRBJ1-3	TGTGCCAGCAGTTCCTCCCCGGGGAACGGAAACACCATATATTTT	CASSSSPGNGNTIYF
TRBV7-2	-	many	TRBJ1-1	TGTGCCAGCAGCTTACAGGTCTGGGACACTGAAGCTTTCTTT	CASSLQVWDTEAFF
TRBV6-1	-	many	TRBJ2-7	TGTGCCAGCAGTGAAGTTGGGTCTCTTCCCTCCTACGAGCAGTACTTC	CASSEVGSLPSYEQYF
TRBV30	-	many	TRBJ1-5	TGTGCCTGGAGTTTAGGGGGGGATCAGCCCCAGCATTTT	CAWSLGGDQPQHF
TRBV5-6	-	few	TRBJ1-3	TGTGCCAGCAGCTTGCCAGGCCTCTCTGGAAACACCATATATTTT	CASSLPGLSGNTIYF
TRBV7-6	TRBD2	few	TRBJ2-1	TGTGCCAGCAGCCGTAGCGGGGTCGACAATGGGCAGTTCTTC	CASSRSGVDNGQFF
TRBV29-1	TRBD2	few	TRBJ2-1	TGCAGCGTTGATTGGCTAGCGGGAGGCAATGAGCAGTTCTTC	CSVDWLAGGNEQFF
TRBV5-1	-	-	TRBJ2-6	TGCGCCAGCAGCTTAGGTCAGGGCATCGCCAACGTCCTGACTTTC	CASSLGQGIANVLTF
TRBV20-1	TRBD2	-	TRBJ2-5	TGCAGTAGCGGGAGGGGGGAGACCCAGTACTTC	CSSGRGETQYF
TRBV20-1	TRBD2	-	TRBJ2-4	TGCAGTGCTAGAGAAGTGACTAGCGGAATCAAAAACATTCAGTACTTC	CSAREVTSGIKNIQYF
TRBV28	-	many	TRBJ2-7	TGTGCCAGCAGCAAAACCGGGACTCAAACCTACGAGCAGTACTTC	CASSKTGTQTYEQYF
TRBV11-2	TRBD1	many	TRBJ1-4	TGTGCCAGCAGCTCGGGACAGCCTAATGAAAAACTGTTTTTT	CASSSGQPNEKLFF
TRBV4-1	TRBD2	-	TRBJ2-1	TGCGCCAGCAGCCCGACTAGCGTATCCTACAATGAGCAGTTCTTC	CASSPTSVSYNEQFF
TRBV5-6	TRBD1	-	TRBJ2-7	TGTGCCAGCAGCTTATGGGTACAGGGGGGATCCTACGAGCAGTACTTC	CASSLWVQGGSYEQYF
TRBV12-3/TRBV12-4	-	many	TRBJ1-1	TGTGCCAGCAGTTTTCAAACCACAGGGCCCAACACTGAAGCTTTCTTT	CASSFQTTGPNTEAFF
TRBV20-1	-	-	TRBJ1-5	TGCAGTGCTAGAGATCCTGCGGCGCATAGCAATCAGCCCCAGCATTTT	CSARDPAAHSNQPQHF
TRBV12-3/TRBV12-4	TRBD2	few	TRBJ2-1	TGTGCCAGCAGTCCACCGGGACTAGTCAATGAGCAGTTCTTC	CASSPPGLVNEQFF
TRBV20-1	-	few	TRBJ1-2	TGCAGTGCTAGAGGCCACCCTAACTATGGCTACACCTTC	CSARGHPNYGYTF
TRBV9	TRBD2	many	TRBJ2-7	TGTGCCAGCAGCGTAGCGACTAGCGGGAGCCCGCAGTACTTC	CASSVATSGSPQYF
TRBV20-1	-	many	TRBJ2-7	TGCAGTGCTAGACCCCCAGGGAATCGCTACGAGCAGTACTTC	CSARPPGNRYEQYF
TRBV28	TRBD2	many	TRBJ2-7	TGTGCCAGCAGCCCCCCGACTAGCGGGGACTACGAGCAGTACTTC	CASSPPTSGDYEQYF
TRBV18	-	few	TRBJ2-1	TGTGCCAGCTCACCACCCCCCAGGGAGAAGCAGTTCTTC	CASSPPPREKQFF
TRBV20-1	-	many	TRBJ2-1	TGCAGTGCTAGAGATAGTCAGGGCGCGGGAAATGAGCAGTTCTTC	CSARDSQGAGNEQFF
TRBV4-1	TRBD2	few	TRBJ2-7	TGCGCCAGCAGCCAAGAAAGGGGACTAGCTTTCGAGCAGTACTTC	CASSQERGLAFEQYF
TRBV6-1	TRBD1	-	TRBJ2-1	TGTGCCAGCAGTCCGAATACCGGGACAGGGAGGTACAATGAGCAGTTCTTC	CASSPNTGTGRYNEQFF
TRBV28	-	many	TRBJ2-5	TGTGCCAGCAGTCTAAGCCAGGAGACAGTTCAAGAGACCCAGTACTTC	CASSLSQETVQETQYF
TRBV4-1	-	-	TRBJ2-3	TGCGCCAGCAGCCAATCTGATGGGGTGCTGGGTACGCAGTATTTT	CASSQSDGVLGTQYF
TRBV3-1	-	-	TRBJ2-7	TGTGCCAGCAGCCAATCTAGCTCCTACGAGCAGTACTTC	CASSQSSSYEQYF
TRBV27	TRBD2	few	TRBJ2-7	TGTGCCAGCAGTTTGTCAGCGGGAGCCTACGAGCAGTACTTC	CASSLSAGAYEQYF
TRBV6-2/TRBV6-3	TRBD2	many	TRBJ2-7	TGTGCCAGCAGGGGACTAGCGGCTGGCTACGAGCAGTACTTC	CASRGLAAGYEQYF
TRBV20-1	TRBD1	many	TRBJ2-1	TGCAGTGCTACAAGGACAGGGGGCAATGAGCAGTTCTTC	CSATRTGGNEQFF
TRBV27	TRBD1	many	TRBJ1-2	TGTGCCAGCAGTCCCAGCCCAGGGGGCCAGGGTGGCTACACCTTC	CASSPSPGGQGGYTF
TRBV25-1	-	few	TRBJ2-3	TGTGCCAGTGGGCGCGACAAGGTGGGAGATACGCAGTATTTT	CASGRDKVGDTQYF
TRBV6-1	TRBD2	few	TRBJ2-1	TGTGCCAGCAGTATAACCGGACTAGCGGGGGGGCCCCATGAGCAGTTCTTC	CASSITGLAGGPHEQFF
TRBV30	TRBD2	many	TRBJ2-3	TGTGCCTTTGGACTAGCGGGAGGCACAGATACGCAGTATTTT	CAFGLAGGTDTQYF
TRBV20-1	-	few	TRBJ1-4	TGCAGTGCTAAACCGACCGGGACTGCAAATGAAAAACTGTTTTTT	CSAKPTGTANEKLFF
TRBV6-1	TRBD1	-	TRBJ1-6	TGTGCCAGCAGTGAAGCTGGCAGGGGGAATTCACCCCTCCACTTT	CASSEAGRGNSPLHF
TRBV20-1	TRBD1	many	TRBJ1-1	TGCAGTGCTAGAACAGGGGGCCTGGCTGAAGCTTTCTTT	CSARTGGLAEAFF
TRBV2	-	many	TRBJ1-2	TGTGCCAGCAGGGAGACACAGGCCTCCTCGCTTGGCTACACCTTC	CASRETQASSLGYTF
TRBV6-1	-	many	TRBJ2-5	TGTGCCAGCAGTGGCAGGGGTGGTGAGACCCAGTACTTC	CASSGRGGETQYF